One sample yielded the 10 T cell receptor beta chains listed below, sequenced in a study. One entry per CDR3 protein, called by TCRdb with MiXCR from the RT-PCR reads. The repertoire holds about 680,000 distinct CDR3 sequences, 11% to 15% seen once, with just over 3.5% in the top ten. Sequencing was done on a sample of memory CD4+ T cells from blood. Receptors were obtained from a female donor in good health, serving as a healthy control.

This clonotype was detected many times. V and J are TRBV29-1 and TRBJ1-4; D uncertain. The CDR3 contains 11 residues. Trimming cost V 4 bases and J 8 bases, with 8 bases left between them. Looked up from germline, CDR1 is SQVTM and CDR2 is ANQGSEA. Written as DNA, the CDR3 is TGCAGCGTTGTCAGCGGAGAAAAACTGTTTTTT. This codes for CSVVSGEKLFF.

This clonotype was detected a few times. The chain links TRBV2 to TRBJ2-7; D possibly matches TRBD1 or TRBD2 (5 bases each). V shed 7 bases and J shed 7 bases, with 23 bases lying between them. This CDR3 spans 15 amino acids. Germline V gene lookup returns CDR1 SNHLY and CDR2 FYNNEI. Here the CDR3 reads CASKAGAPPRGEQYF. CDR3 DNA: TGTGCCAGCAAGGCCGGGGCACCCCCTCGCGGTGAGCAGTACTTC.

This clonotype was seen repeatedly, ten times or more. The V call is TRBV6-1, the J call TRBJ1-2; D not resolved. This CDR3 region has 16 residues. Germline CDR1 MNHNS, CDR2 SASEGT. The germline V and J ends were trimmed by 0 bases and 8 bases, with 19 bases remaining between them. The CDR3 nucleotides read TGTGCCAGCAGTGAAGCTCTAACAGCTCTGGCAAAGGGCTACACCTTC. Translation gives CASSEALTALAKGYTF.

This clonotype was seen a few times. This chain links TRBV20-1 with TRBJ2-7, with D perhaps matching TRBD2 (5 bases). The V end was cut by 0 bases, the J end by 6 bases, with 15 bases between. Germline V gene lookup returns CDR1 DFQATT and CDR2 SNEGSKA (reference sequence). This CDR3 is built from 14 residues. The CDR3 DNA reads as TGCAGTGCTAGAGACGCGAGCCGCCGGGGCGAGCAGTACTTC. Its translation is CSARDASRRGEQYF.

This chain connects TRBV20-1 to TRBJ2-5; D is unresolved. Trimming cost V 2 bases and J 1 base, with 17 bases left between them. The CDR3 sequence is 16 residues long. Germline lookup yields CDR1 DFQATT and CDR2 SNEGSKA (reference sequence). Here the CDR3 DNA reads TGCAGTGCTAGAATTTTTAGTGCTCTCCTCCAAGAGACCCAGTACTTC. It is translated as CSARIFSALLQETQYF.

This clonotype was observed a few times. The DNA for the CDR3 is TGTGCCAGCAGGAGCACCGGGACAGGGTTCCAAGAGACCCAGTACTTC. The encoded protein is CASRSTGTGFQETQYF. This chain uses TRBV6-1 with TRBJ2-5, with 9 bases matching TRBD1. V lost 6 bases, J lost 1 base, and 9 bases stayed unmatched. Germline V lookup: CDR1 MNHNS, CDR2 SASEGT. This CDR3 has 16 residues.

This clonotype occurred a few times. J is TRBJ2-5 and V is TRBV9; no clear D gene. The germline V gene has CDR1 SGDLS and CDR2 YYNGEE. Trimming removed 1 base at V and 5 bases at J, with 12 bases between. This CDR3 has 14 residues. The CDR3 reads CASSVNLGSETQYF. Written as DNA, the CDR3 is TGTGCCAGCAGCGTAAATTTGGGGTCGGAGACCCAGTACTTC.

The CDR3 DNA is TGTGCCAGCAGCTTGAGGGGAGTTGGTAACTATGGCTACACCTTC. Its protein product is CASSLRGVGNYGYTF. V is TRBV5-6 and J is TRBJ1-2; D is possibly TRBD1 (5 bases). V was pared by 1 base and J by 1 base, with 11 bases between. The CDR3 is made up of 15 amino acids. The germline CDR1 and CDR2 sequences are SGHDT and YYEEEE.

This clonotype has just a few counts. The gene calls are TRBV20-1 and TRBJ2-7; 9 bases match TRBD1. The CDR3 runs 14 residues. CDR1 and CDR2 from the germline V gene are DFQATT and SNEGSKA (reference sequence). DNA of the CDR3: TGCAGGGCCGGGACAGGGTTCGTTAGGGGCGAGCAGTACTTC. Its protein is CRAGTGFVRGEQYF.

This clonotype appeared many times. The chain's CDR3 is CAGNRITYEQYF. CDR3 sequence (DNA): TGTGCCGGGAACCGGATCACCTACGAGCAGTACTTC. The chain combines TRBV30 with TRBJ2-7; D uncertain. The CDR3 runs 12 residues. Germline V gene sequence: CDR1 GTSNPN, CDR2 SVGIG (reference sequence). The V end was cut by 8 bases, the J end by 2 bases, with 13 bases between.